The rows below give T cell receptor beta chains drawn from one sample of a study of T cell responses to AZD1222 COVID-19 vaccine. Clones were read by immunoSEQ multiplex PCR, and TCRdb kept only the in-frame ones, dropping some. The profile covers about 120,000 clones, with 85% to 95% appearing a single time and under 3.5% taken by the ten largest. This sample comprised peripheral blood, obtained on day 0 of AZD1222 vaccination. Source of these receptors: an adult in good health. Both conserved end residues are part of each CDR3. The order of the fields is J gene, clone size, D gene, V gene, CDR3 protein, CDR3 DNA. D genes are given only for firm matches. Size tells how often a clone was seen (once, few, many) or the class of an expanded clone, and some rows leave it out.

TRBJ1-5 . . TRBV19 CASRPRGISEPQHF TGTGCCAGTAGACCTAGGGGGATATCGGAGCCCCAGCATTTT
TRBJ1-6 . . TRBV4-1 CASSQGRLVPYNSPLHF TGCGCCAGCAGCCAAGGTCGGCTAGTACCCTATAATTCACCCCTCCACTTT
TRBJ1-1 . TRBD1 TRBV29-1 CSVLTGGTEAFF TGCAGCGTTCTAACAGGGGGCACTGAAGCTTTCTTT
TRBJ1-6 . . TRBV14 CASSQGPPNSPLHF TGTGCCAGCAGCCAAGGTCCCCCCAATTCACCCCTCCACTTT
TRBJ2-7 . . TRBV28 CASSLAEQYF TGTGCCAGCAGTTTAGCCGAGCAGTACTTC
TRBJ1-3 . . TRBV5-1 CASSLGQGVSGNTIYF TGCGCCAGCAGCTTGGGGCAGGGAGTCTCTGGAAACACCATATATTTT
TRBJ1-4 . . TRBV19 CASSQIGDGTNEKLFF TGTGCCAGTAGTCAGATTGGGGATGGAACTAATGAAAAACTGTTTTTT
TRBJ2-3 . TRBD2 TRBV11-3 CASSLGILAGADTQYF TGTGCCAGCAGCTTAGGAATACTAGCGGGAGCAGATACGCAGTATTTT
TRBJ2-7 . . TRBV5-6 CASSLLQGYEQYF TGTGCCAGCAGCTTGTTACAGGGCTACGAGCAGTACTTC
TRBJ2-1 . TRBD1 TRBV28 CASRTGGFSYNEQFF TGTGCCAGCAGGACAGGGGGCTTTTCCTACAATGAGCAGTTCTTC
TRBJ2-5 . . TRBV10-3 CAISEAGVETQYF TGTGCCATCAGTGAGGCAGGGGTCGAGACCCAGTACTTC
TRBJ1-1 . . TRBV27 CASSFQGMNTEAFF TGTGCCAGCAGTTTTCAGGGTATGAACACTGAAGCTTTCTTT
TRBJ2-5 . . TRBV27 CASSLGRRQETQYF TGTGCCAGCAGTTTGGGACGGCGCCAAGAGACCCAGTACTTC
TRBJ2-1 . TRBD2 TRBV4-1 CASSQETSGRGEQFF TGCGCCAGCAGCCAAGAAACTAGCGGGAGGGGAGAGCAGTTCTTC
TRBJ1-3 . . TRBV7-9 CASSQDLVAGNTIYF TGTGCCAGCAGCCAGGACTTAGTCGCTGGAAACACCATATATTTT
TRBJ2-7 . . TRBV30 CAWSISTVTREQYF TGTGCCTGGAGTATCTCGACAGTAACCAGGGAGCAGTACTTC
TRBJ1-2 . . TRBV7-3 CASSLSGGSDYGYTF TGTGCCAGCAGCTTATCTGGGGGGTCGGACTATGGCTACACCTTC
TRBJ1-6 . TRBD1 TRBV29-1 CSARAGGFDSPLHF TGCAGCGCAAGAGCAGGGGGTTTTGATTCACCCCTCCACTTT
TRBJ2-5 . . TRBV29-1 CSVGDPGSGTQYF TGCAGCGTTGGGGACCCAGGAAGCGGGACCCAGTACTTC
TRBJ1-5 . . TRBV28 CASRLAGLSNQPQHF TGTGCCAGCCGGCTCGCGGGGCTAAGCAATCAGCCCCAGCATTTT
TRBJ1-6 . . TRBV6-5 CASMRQGESPLHF TGTGCCAGCATGCGGCAGGGAGAATCACCCCTCCACTTT
TRBJ1-1 . . TRBV28 CASSPHTPTEAFF TGTGCCAGCAGTCCCCATACCCCCACTGAAGCTTTCTTT
TRBJ2-5 . . TRBV5-1 CASSFWRETQYF TGCGCCAGCAGCTTCTGGAGGGAGACCCAGTACTTC
TRBJ1-2 . TRBD1 TRBV19 CASSTGQGANYGYTF TGTGCCAGTAGCACCGGGCAGGGGGCTAACTATGGCTACACCTTC
TRBJ2-7 . . TRBV18 CASSRDGFNEQYF TGTGCCAGCTCCCGGGACGGTTTCAACGAGCAGTACTTC
TRBJ2-7 . . TRBV15 CATSRDGTGRFMYEQYF TGTGCCACCAGCAGAGATGGAACGGGACGGTTTATGTACGAGCAGTACTTC
TRBJ2-1 . . TRBV5-4 CASSAESYNEQFF TGTGCCAGCAGCGCGGAATCCTACAATGAGCAGTTCTTC
TRBJ1-2 . . TRBV28 CASSPTGNYGYTF TGTGCCAGCAGTCCGACGGGGAACTATGGCTACACCTTC
TRBJ1-2 . TRBD1 TRBV27 CASSLDRFNYGYTF TGTGCCAGCAGTTTGGACAGGTTTAACTATGGCTACACCTTC
TRBJ1-6 . . TRBV12-2 CASRRTGTGGSPLHF TGTGCAAGTCGCCGTACCGGGACAGGGGGTTCACCCCTCCACTTT
TRBJ1-3 . TRBD1 TRBV28 CASSKTGTVWAGNTIYF TGTGCCAGCAGTAAAACCGGGACAGTATGGGCTGGAAACACCATATATTTT
TRBJ1-3 . . TRBV3-1/TRBV3-2 CASSPQGSSGNTIYF TGTGCCAGCAGCCCCCAAGGAAGCTCTGGAAACACCATATATTTT
TRBJ1-1 . . TRBV7-2 CASSLSRLSMNTEAFF TGTGCCAGCAGCTTAAGCCGTCTCTCAATGAACACTGAAGCTTTCTTT
TRBJ1-4 . TRBD1 TRBV13 CASSSYRGQWDEKLFF TGTGCCAGCAGCTCCTACAGGGGGCAATGGGATGAAAAACTGTTTTTT
TRBJ1-5 . . TRBV28 CASRGSGENQPQHF TGTGCCAGCAGGGGGAGCGGTGAAAATCAGCCCCAGCATTTT
TRBJ1-1 . . TRBV10-1 CASRATLNTEAFF TGCGCCAGCAGAGCGACACTGAACACTGAAGCTTTCTTT
TRBJ2-3 . . TRBV11-2 CASSLDQWQIRTDTQYF TGTGCCAGCAGCTTAGATCAATGGCAGATCCGCACGGATACGCAGTATTTT
TRBJ1-4 . TRBD1 TRBV28 CASSPRTGDNEKLFF TGTGCCAGCAGTCCACGGACAGGAGATAATGAAAAACTGTTTTTT
TRBJ2-3 . TRBD1 TRBV7-8 CASSLRTGSTDTQYF TGTGCCAGCAGCCTCAGGACAGGGAGCACAGATACGCAGTATTTT
TRBJ2-3 . . TRBV11-2 CASSLYPATDTQYF TGTGCCAGCAGCTTATACCCCGCCACAGATACGCAGTATTTT
TRBJ1-1 once . TRBV27 CASRGMGRVEAFF TGTGCCAGCAGGGGGATGGGCAGGGTTGAAGCTTTCTTT